This TCR beta chain comes out of a study of response to subunit inactivated influenza vaccine. TCRdb processed the RT-PCR reads anew with MiXCR; each CDR3 protein has one entry. Of roughly 550,000 distinct CDR3 sequences listed, approximately 20% are singletons. This clonotype has only a few counts. CDR3 size: 13 residues. V dropped 0 bases and J dropped 3 bases, with 0 bases sitting between them. This sample also belongs to another study, concerning T cells expressing NK-cell markers. Per that study: Generation of TCR beta cDNA was performed by 5'RACE template switching incorporating UMIs. TCR beta repertoires came from sorted CD3+CD56+NKG2C+, CD3+CD56+NKG2C- and CD3+CD56-NKG2C+ T cells. Among the experiments, several used an anti-gamma-delta TCR antibody to restrict sorting to alpha-beta TCR T cells. Four donors showed these clonotypes also leading the CD3+CD56-NKG2C+ fraction. Whether the expanded NKG2C+ T cell clones recognized HCMV remained unclear.

V usage is TRBV12-3 or TRBV12-4 and J usage is TRBJ1-6; D is uncertain. This TCR came from a man in his fifties who received an inactivated influenza vaccine. Sequences were derived from CD4+ T cells sorted from PBMCs, sampled 12 days after vaccination. CDR3 sequence reads: CASSLAYNSPLHF. The CDR3 DNA is TGTGCCAGCAGTTTAGCCTATAATTCACCCCTCCACTTT.